A selection of T cell receptor beta chains follows, all from one sample in a study of cytomegalovirus exposure and HLA in healthy donors. Clones were sequenced by immunoSEQ multiplex PCR, and TCRdb holds only the in-frame ones, with some missing. The table records about 140,000 clones, more than 75% of them present only once. The source material was PBMCs. The receptors were gathered from a man aged 18 to 35 in good health and CMV-seronegative. Both conserved end residues are part of each CDR3. D genes are given only for firm matches. Expanded clones get a size class; other rows say once, few or many, or leave the size out.

v_gene	d_gene	abundance	CDR3aa
TRBV11-2	-	once	CASVPRGSRVYNEQFF
TRBV10-1	-	-	CASSARGQETQYF
TRBV5-5	-	-	CASSPVRSTSTGELFF
TRBV11-3	-	-	CASSLTPPERGQGNQPQHF
TRBV6-5	TRBD1	-	CASSYRDRVADTQYF
TRBV6-5	TRBD2	-	CASSYEGSGGLDEQFF
TRBV6-1	-	-	CASSEAKGTRQETQYF
TRBV19	TRBD1	-	CASLDRRRGNQPQHF
TRBV5-1	TRBD1	-	CASSLTGAIEEKLFF
TRBV9	TRBD2	-	CASSVRPPTSGGAETQYF
TRBV27	TRBD1	-	CASSLGTGANQPQHF
TRBV29-1	-	-	CSVSNPVNSEQFF
TRBV11-2	-	-	CASSPAGTEAFF
TRBV2	TRBD1	-	CASRKIRQGPYEQYF
TRBV19	-	-	CASSVETVNYGYTF
TRBV6-5	TRBD1	few	CASSTPGTGGYGYTF
TRBV5-1	-	-	CASSAGTYNEQFF
TRBV6-1	-	few	CASSEARGTEAFF
TRBV5-5	-	few	CASSLEADTQYF
TRBV27	TRBD1	-	CASSLYTPETGVAYNEQFF
TRBV5-4	-	-	CASTELPGGSSPLHF
TRBV7-8	TRBD2	-	CASSTDGGGLPTDTQYF
TRBV14	-	-	CASSRDSTANYGYTF
TRBV5-4	-	once	CASSVRKVGHSYEQYF
TRBV25-1	TRBD1	-	CASSALDRGRRGYTF
TRBV6-1	TRBD1	-	CASSEDPGQGTYEQYF
TRBV7-2	-	-	CASSLNGNSYEQYF